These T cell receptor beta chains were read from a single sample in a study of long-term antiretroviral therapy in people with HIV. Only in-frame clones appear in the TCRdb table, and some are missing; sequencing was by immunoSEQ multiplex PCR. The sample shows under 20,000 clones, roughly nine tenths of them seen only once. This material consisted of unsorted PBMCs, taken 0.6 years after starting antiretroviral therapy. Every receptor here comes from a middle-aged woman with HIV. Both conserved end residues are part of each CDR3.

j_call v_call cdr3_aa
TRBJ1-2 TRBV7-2 CASSLSTPYYGYTF
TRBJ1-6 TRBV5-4 CASSLDPNNSPLHF
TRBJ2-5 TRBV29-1 CSVGANPETQYF
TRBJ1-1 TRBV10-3 CAISETMGTAEAFF
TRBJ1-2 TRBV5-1 CASSLELQGWGGYTF
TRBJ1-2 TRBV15 CATSRMGTGPIANYGYTF
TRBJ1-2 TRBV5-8 CASSFDQATIYGYTF
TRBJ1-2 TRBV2 CASSGVIGEYGYTF
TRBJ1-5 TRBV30 CAWSAALSNQPQHF
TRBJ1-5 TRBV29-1 CSVGQGDQPQHF
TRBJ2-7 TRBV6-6 CASSNPGQGFNEQYF
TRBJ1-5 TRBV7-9 CASSATGDNQPQHF
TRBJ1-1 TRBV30 CAWSRGMGDTEAFF
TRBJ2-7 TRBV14 CASSQGGTSGTFYEQYF
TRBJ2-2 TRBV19 CASTGTANTGELFF
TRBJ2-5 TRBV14 CASSQDRNRGYQETQYF
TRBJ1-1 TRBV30 CAWSGGLAEAFF
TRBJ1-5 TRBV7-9 CASSSGGGNQPQHF
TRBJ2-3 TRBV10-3 CAISALAGGPGDTQYF
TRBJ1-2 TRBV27 CASSFRGLDYGYTF
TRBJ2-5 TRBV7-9 CASSLSSGRETQYF
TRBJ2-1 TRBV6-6 CASSYSIVSYNEQFF
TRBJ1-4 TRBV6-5 CASSYRTGEREKLFF
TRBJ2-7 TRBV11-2 CASSLGLAGYEQYF
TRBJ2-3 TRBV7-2 CASSLVGGQDTQYF
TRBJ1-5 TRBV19 CASSTIKLQALNQPQHF
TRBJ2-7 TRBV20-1 CSAKHGYEQYF
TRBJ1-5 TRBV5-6 CASSLGWGTDQPQHF
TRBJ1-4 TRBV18 CASSPPNEGGGTEKLFF
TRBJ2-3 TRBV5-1 CASSTGTSGGTSTDTQYF
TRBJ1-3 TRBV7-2 CASSQGNSGNTIYF
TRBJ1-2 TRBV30 CALSRDTF
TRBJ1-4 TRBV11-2 CASSSKFATNEKLFF
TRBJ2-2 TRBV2 CASSVQGAEGELFF
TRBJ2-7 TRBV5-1 CASSQGQGDTSEQYF
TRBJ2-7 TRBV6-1 CASSEVPVYEQYF
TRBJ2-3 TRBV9 CASSGGTDTQYF
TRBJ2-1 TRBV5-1 CASSLAFGTGGSNEQFF
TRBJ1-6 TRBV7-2 CASSLEGTHNSPLHF
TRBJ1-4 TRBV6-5 CASSSQVGATNEKLFF
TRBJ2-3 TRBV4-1 CASSQDHGSGGLDTQYF
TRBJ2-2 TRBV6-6 CASSLAGGELFF
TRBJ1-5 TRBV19 CASSIAWGNQPQHF
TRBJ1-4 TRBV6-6 CASSSPATNEKLFF
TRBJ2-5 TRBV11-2 CASSPSGLGRNF
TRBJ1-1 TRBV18 CASSRQGGEAFF
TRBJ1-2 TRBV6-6 CASAGTGRDGGYTF
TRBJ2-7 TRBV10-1 CASSEGQFYEQYF
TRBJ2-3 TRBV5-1 CASSLGPKVGTDTQYF
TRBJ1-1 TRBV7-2 CASSLVPGEVEAFF
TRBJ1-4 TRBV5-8 CASSLPGQDEKLFF
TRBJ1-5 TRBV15 CATSREAGTGRNQPQHF